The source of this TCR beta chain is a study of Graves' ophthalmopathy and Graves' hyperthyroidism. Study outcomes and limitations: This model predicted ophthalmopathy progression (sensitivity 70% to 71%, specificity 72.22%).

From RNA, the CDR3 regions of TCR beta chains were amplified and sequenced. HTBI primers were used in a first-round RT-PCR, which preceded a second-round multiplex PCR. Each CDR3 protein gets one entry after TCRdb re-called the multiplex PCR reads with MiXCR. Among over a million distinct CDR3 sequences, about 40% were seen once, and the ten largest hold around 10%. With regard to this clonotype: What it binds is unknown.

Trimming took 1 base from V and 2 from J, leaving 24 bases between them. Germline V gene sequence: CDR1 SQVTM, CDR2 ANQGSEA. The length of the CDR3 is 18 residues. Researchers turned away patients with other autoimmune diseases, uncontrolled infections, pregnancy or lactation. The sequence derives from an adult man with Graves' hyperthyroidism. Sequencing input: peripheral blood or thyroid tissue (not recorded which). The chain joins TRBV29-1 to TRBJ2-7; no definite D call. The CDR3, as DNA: TGCAGCGTTGAAGGGGTGTCAGCCGCAGCCCTAGACCCCTACGAGCAGTACTTC. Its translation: CSVEGVSAAALDPYEQYF.